This T cell receptor beta chain derives from a study of shared clonotypes between healthy human individuals. Study-level information: CD4 naive and CD4 memory each took three plates per donor, while CD8 naive took two and CD8 memory one.

Clones were sequenced by immunoSEQ multiplex PCR, and TCRdb holds only the in-frame ones, with some missing. The repertoire holds 1.6 million or so clones, with about 98.5% as singletons. Study-wide results and limits: Sharing of clonotypes among donors was expected to vary with sequencing depth.

About this clone itself: Its antigen is still unknown.

The sequence was collected from a man aged 25-45 years in good health. Sequencing was carried out using naive CD4+ T cells sorted from blood. Subset indicated: CD45RA+ positively selected.

CDR3 sequence (DNA): TGCGCCAGCAGTGGTTTCGGAGCGGACACAGATACGCAGTATTTT. This sequence encodes CASSGFGADTDTQYF. The chain combines TRBV10-1 with TRBJ2-3, with D possibly matching TRBD2 (5 bases). Germline assignment: CDR1 WNHNN and CDR2 SYGVQD (reference sequence). Trimming removed 4 bases from V and 2 bases from J, with 13 bases in between. The CDR3 contains 15 residues.